Only a few counts were recorded for the clone carrying this TCR beta chain. The antigen is not known. This sample was taken from a study of identical twins. Study-wide findings and caveats: Models underestimated out-of-frame TCR alpha sharing in monozygotic twins.

TCRdb fed the 5' RACE reads into MiXCR, producing one record per CDR3 protein. This sample has 450,000 or so distinct CDR3 sequences, with 18% found just once. V was clipped by 6 bases and J by 8 bases; unmatched bases: 7. The CDR3 contains 14 residues. Source material: naive T cells sorted from blood. This chain connects TRBV12-3 or TRBV12-4 to TRBJ1-6, with TRBD1 matching over 7 bases. The source is a man in his fifties in good health. The CDR3 DNA reads as TGTGCCAGCAGCCTAGGGGGCGATTATTCACCCCTCCACTTT. This codes for CASSLGGDYSPLHF.